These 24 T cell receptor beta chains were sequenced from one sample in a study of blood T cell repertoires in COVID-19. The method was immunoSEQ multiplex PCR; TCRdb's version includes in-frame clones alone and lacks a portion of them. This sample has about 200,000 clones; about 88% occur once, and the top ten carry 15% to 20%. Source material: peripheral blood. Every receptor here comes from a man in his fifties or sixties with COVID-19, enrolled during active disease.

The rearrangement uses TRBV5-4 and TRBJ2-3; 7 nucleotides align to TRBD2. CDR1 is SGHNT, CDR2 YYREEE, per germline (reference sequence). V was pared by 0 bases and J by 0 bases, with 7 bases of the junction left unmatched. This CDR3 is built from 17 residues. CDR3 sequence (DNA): TGTGCCAGCAGCTTGGCCGGTTGGGGAGGGAGCACAGATACGCAGTATTTT. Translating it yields CASSLAGWGGSTDTQYF.

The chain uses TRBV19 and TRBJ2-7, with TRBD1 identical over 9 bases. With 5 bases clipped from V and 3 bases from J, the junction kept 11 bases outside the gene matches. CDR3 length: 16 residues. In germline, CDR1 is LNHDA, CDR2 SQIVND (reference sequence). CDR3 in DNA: TGTGCCAGTAGTGCTTCCGGGACAGGGATTTTCTACGAGCAGTACTTC. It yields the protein CASSASGTGIFYEQYF.

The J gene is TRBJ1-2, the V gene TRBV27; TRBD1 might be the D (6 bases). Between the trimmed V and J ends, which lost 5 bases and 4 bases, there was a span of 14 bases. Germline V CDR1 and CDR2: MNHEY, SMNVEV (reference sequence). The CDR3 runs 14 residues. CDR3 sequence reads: CASSLSGHGYGYTF. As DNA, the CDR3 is TGTGCCAGCAGTCTCTCGGGACATGGCTATGGCTACACCTTC.

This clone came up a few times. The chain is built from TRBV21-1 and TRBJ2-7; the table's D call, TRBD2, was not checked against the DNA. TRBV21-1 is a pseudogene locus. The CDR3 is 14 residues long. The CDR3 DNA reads TGTGCCAGCATAACCCAGCGGGAGGTTTGGGAGCAGTACTTC. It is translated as CASITQREVWEQYF.

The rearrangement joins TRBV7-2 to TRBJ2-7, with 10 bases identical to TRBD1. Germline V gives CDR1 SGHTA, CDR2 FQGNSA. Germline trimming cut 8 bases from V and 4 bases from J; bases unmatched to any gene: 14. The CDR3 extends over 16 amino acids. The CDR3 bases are TGTGCCAGCTCCCCCGGGCGGGGGACAGGGGTGTACGAGCAGTACTTC. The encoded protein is CASSPGRGTGVYEQYF.

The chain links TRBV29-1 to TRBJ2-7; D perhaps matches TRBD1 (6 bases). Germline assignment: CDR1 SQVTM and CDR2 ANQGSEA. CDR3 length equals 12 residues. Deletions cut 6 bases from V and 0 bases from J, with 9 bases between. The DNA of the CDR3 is TGCAGCGTGACGGGACACTCCTACGAGCAGTACTTC. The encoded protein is CSVTGHSYEQYF.

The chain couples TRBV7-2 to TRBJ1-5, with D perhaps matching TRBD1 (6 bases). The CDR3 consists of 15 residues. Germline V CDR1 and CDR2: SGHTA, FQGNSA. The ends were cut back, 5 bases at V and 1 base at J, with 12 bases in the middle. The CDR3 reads CASSPGGASNQPQHF. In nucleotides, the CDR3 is TGTGCCAGCAGCCCTGGGGGGGCCAGCAATCAGCCCCAGCATTTT.

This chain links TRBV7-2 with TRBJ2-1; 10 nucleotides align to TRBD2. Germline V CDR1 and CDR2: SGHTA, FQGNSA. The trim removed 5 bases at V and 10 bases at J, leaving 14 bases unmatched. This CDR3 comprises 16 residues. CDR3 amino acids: CASSRGGGGLATEQFF. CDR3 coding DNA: TGTGCCAGCAGCCGTGGTGGGGGGGGACTAGCGACGGAGCAGTTCTTC.

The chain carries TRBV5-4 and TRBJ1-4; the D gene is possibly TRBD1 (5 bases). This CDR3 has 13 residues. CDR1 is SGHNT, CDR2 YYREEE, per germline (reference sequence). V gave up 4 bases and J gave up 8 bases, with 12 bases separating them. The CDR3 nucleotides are TGTGCCAGCAGCCGGGGGACCAGAGAAAAACTGTTTTTT. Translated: CASSRGTREKLFF. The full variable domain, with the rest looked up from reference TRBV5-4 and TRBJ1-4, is ETGVTQSPTHLIKTRGQQVTLRCSSQSGHNTVSWYQQALGQGPQFIFQYYREEENGRGNFPPRFSGLQFPNYSSELNVNALELDDSALYLCASSRGTREKLFFGSGTQLSVL.

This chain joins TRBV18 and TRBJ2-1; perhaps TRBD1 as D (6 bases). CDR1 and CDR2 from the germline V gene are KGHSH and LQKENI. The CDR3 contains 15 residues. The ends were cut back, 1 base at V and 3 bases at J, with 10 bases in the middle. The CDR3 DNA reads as TGTGCCAGCTCACCACAAGGCAGGGGCTACAATGAGCAGTTCTTC. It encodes CASSPQGRGYNEQFF.

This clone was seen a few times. The chain's CDR3 is CASRSEGVRLTGQYNSPLHF. CDR3 sequence (DNA): TGTGCAAGTCGCTCTGAGGGGGTGAGGCTAACCGGACAGTATAATTCACCCCTCCACTTT. This chain joins TRBV12-2 and TRBJ1-6; the table names TRBD1, a call not compared with the DNA. TRBV12-2 is a known pseudogene. The CDR3 totals 20 residues.

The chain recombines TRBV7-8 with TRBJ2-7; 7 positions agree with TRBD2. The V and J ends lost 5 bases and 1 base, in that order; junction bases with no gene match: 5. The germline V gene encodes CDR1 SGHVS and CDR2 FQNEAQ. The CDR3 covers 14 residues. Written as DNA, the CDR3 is TGTGCCAGCAGCCCGGGAGCGGGGTCCTACGAGCAGTACTTC. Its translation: CASSPGAGSYEQYF.

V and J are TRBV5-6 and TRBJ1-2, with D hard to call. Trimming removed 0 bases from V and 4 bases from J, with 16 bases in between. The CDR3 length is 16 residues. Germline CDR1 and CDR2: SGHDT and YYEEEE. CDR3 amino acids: CASSLGLTERGYGYTF. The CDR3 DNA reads TGTGCCAGCAGCTTGGGGCTGACGGAGCGGGGCTATGGCTACACCTTC.

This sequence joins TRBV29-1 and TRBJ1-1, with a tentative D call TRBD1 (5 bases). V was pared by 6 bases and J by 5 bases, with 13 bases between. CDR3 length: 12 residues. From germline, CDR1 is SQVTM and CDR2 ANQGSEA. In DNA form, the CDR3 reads TGCAGCGTCCGTGCCCGGGGGACTGAAGCTTTCTTT. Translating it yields CSVRARGTEAFF. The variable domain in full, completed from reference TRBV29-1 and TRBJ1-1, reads SAVISQKPSRDICQRGTSLTIQCQVDSQVTMMFWYRQQPGQSLTLIATANQGSEATYESGFVIDKFPISRPNLTFSTLTVSNMSPEDSSIYLCSVRARGTEAFFGQGTRLTVV.

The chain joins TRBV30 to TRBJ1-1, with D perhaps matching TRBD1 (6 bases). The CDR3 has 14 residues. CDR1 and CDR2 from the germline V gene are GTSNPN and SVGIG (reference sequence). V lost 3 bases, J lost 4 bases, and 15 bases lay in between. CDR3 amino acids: CAWRPLGGGTEAFF. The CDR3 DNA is TGTGCCTGGAGGCCTCTAGGGGGTGGCACTGAAGCTTTCTTT.

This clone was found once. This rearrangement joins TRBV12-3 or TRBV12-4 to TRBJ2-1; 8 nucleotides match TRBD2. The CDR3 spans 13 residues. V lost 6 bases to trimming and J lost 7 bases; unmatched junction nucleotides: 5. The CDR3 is CASRLGRVNEQFF. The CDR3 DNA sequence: TGTGCCAGCAGGCTCGGGAGGGTGAATGAGCAGTTCTTC.

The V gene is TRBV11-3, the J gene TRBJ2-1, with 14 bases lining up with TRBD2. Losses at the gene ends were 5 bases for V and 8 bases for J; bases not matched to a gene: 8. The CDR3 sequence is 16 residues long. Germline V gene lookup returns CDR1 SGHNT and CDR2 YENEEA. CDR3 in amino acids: CASSHPTSGRAHEQFF. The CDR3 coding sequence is TGTGCCAGCAGCCATCCGACTAGCGGGAGGGCCCATGAGCAGTTCTTC.

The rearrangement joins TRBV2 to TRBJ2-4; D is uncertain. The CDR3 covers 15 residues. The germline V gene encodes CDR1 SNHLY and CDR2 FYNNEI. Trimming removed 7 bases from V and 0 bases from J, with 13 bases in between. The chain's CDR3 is CASIAPQLAKNIQYF. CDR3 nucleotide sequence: TGTGCCAGCATCGCCCCTCAGTTAGCCAAAAACATTCAGTACTTC.

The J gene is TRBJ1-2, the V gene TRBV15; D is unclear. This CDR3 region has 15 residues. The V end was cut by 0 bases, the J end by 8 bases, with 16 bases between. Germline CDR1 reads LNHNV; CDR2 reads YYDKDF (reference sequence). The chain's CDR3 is CATSREGGLHGGYTF. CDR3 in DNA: TGTGCCACCAGCAGAGAAGGAGGATTACACGGCGGCTACACCTTC.

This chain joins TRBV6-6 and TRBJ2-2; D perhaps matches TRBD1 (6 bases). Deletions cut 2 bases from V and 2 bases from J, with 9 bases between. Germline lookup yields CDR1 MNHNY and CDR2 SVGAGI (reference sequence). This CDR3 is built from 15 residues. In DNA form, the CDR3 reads TGTGCCAGCAGTTACATGGGGACAAACACCGGGGAGCTGTTTTTT. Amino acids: CASSYMGTNTGELFF.

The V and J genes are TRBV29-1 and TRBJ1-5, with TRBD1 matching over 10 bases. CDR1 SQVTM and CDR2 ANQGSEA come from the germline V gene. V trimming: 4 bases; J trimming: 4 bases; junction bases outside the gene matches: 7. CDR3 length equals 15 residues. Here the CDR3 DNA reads TGCAGCGTTGGAGGGGAGGGACAGGGGAATCAGCCCCAGCATTTT. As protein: CSVGGEGQGNQPQHF.

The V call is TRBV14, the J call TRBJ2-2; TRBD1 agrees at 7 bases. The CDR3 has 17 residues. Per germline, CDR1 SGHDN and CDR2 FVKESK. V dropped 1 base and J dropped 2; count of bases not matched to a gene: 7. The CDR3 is CASSQVGQAINTGELFF. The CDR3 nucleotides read TGTGCCAGCAGCCAAGTAGGACAGGCGATTAACACCGGGGAGCTGTTTTTT.

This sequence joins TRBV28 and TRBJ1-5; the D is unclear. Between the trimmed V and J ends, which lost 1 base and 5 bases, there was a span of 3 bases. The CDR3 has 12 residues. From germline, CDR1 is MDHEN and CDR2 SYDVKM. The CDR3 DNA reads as TGTGCCAGCAGTTTATCGGATCAGCCCCAGCATTTT. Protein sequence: CASSLSDQPQHF.

The CDR3 region is CAWSVQGALAGYTF. The CDR3 nucleotides are TGTGCCTGGAGTGTACAGGGGGCATTGGCTGGCTACACCTTC. This sequence joins TRBV30 and TRBJ1-2, with TRBD1 matching over 9 bases. The germline CDR1 and CDR2 sequences are GTSNPN and SVGIG (reference sequence). The V and J ends lost 0 bases and 7 bases, in that order; junction bases with no gene match: 6. The CDR3 runs 14 residues.